The T cell receptor (beta chain) described here comes from a study of T cells after somatic rescue of genetic block. Using immunoSEQ multiplex PCR, the repertoire was profiled, and TCRdb retains in-frame clones only, with some absent. The sample contains roughly 92,000 clones, about 87% of which appear only once. This CDR3 comprises 14 residues. Germline V CDR1 and CDR2: LNHNV, YYDKDF (reference sequence). V was pared by 5 bases and J by 4 bases, with 4 bases of the junction left unmatched. Material: peripheral blood mononuclear cells (PBMCs). This TCR was sampled from a woman younger than 30. The genes are TRBV15 and TRBJ2-1; 8 positions match TRBD2. In nucleotides, the CDR3 is TGTGCCACCAGCGCGGGGGGCTCTTACAATGAGCAGTTCTTC. Protein product: CATSAGGSYNEQFF.